This T cell receptor beta chain was captured by sequencing in a study of shared clonotypes between healthy human individuals. Partitioning of CD4+ cells yielded a CD45RA+ naive subset and a CD45RA-negative memory subset. Execution of the assay was at deep level. Investigators spread the genomic DNA of each subset evenly over several immunoSEQ plates. Data came from immunoSEQ multiplex PCR; TCRdb stores just in-frame clones and leaves some out. This table holds 2,500,000 or so clones, under 95% found once. The study's findings and limits: Across subsets, estimated richness was generally greater for naive than for memory populations.

On this clone: Antigen unknown.

This CDR3 has 13 residues. V was pared by 5 bases and J by 7 bases, with 12 bases between. Germline values: CDR1 KGHSH, CDR2 LQKENI. The specimen sequenced was naive CD4+ T cells from PBMCs. The subset: CD45RA+ positively selected. The V call is TRBV18, the J call TRBJ2-4; D not resolved. The clonotype comes from a man in his late teens or twenties in good health. Some clones in this sample may be carry-over from other donors' samples. The CDR3, as DNA: TGTGCCAGCTCAGACGGCCCCGGGAACATTCAGTACTTC. Translating gives CASSDGPGNIQYF.